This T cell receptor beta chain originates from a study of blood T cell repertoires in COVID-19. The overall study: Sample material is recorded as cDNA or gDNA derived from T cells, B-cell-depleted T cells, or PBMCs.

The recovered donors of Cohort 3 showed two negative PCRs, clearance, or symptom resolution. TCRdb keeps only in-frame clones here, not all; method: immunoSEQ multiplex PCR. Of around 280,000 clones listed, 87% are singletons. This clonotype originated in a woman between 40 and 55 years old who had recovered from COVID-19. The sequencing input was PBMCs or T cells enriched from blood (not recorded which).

The CDR3 loop reads CASSAPGQGLLDGYTF. The CDR3 nucleotides are TGTGCCAGCAGTGCGCCGGGACAGGGGCTTTTGGATGGCTACACCTTC. The V gene is TRBV27, the J gene TRBJ1-2, with 10 bases lining up with TRBD1. The CDR3 length is 16 residues. Germline-derived CDR1 and CDR2 are MNHEY and SMNVEV (reference sequence). The ends lost 5 bases at V and 6 bases at J; junction bases unmatched: 12.